The sequence of this T cell receptor beta chain was determined in a study of shared clonotypes between healthy human individuals. Some clones are missing from TCRdb's copy, which holds only in-frame ones; the method was immunoSEQ multiplex PCR. The repertoire includes about 700,000 clones, around 67% of them detected once, and under 2% sits in the top ten. On this clone itself: The antigen is unknown.

The V gene's germline CDR1 is SGHNT and CDR2 YYREEE (reference sequence). The CDR3 is 16 residues long. Losses at the gene ends were 4 bases for V and 2 bases for J; bases not matched to a gene: 9. The study's findings and limits: Clonotypes that were shared across a few donors made up around 5% of naive CD4 clonotypes.

The receptor was derived from a woman between 25 and 40 years old in good health. V gene TRBV5-4 combines with J gene TRBJ2-7; 10 bases match TRBD2. Sequencing was performed on memory CD4+ T cells sorted from blood. As to subset: CD45RA-negative fraction. CDR3 nucleotides: TGTGCCAGCAGCCGATCTTTAGGACTAGCGGCCTACGAGCAGTACTTC. As protein: CASSRSLGLAAYEQYF.